This T cell receptor beta chain was identified in a study of cytomegalovirus exposure and HLA in healthy donors. Overall study findings and caveats: Sequencing had likely introduced a cluster of highly shared sequence variants as an artifact. According to the study, 160 or so TCR beta chains were cytomegalovirus-associated.

In the PCR, 60 Vbeta and 13 Jbeta primers were used. Clones were sequenced by immunoSEQ multiplex PCR, and TCRdb holds only the in-frame ones, with some missing. The sample yields 150,000 to 200,000 clones, around 85% seen once. Comments on this clone: Its antigen is unidentified.

The germline V gene encodes CDR1 MNHEY and CDR2 SMNVEV (reference sequence). Trimming pared 6 bases from V and 3 bases from J, leaving 14 bases between. The CDR3 length is 14 residues. The TCR sequence derives from a man younger than 35 in good health and CMV-seropositive. The V gene is TRBV27, the J gene TRBJ1-1; D is possibly TRBD1 (6 bases). The sequenced sample was PBMCs. The CDR3 protein is CASSRSQGYTEAFF. The CDR3 coding sequence is TGTGCCAGCAGCCGCTCCCAGGGGTACACTGAAGCTTTCTTT.